This TCR beta chain came from a study of blood T cell repertoires in COVID-19. Original methodology: Amplified reference gene primers provided the basis for estimating nucleated cell counts. Produced via immunoSEQ multiplex PCR; TCRdb's table is partial and in-frame only. V, J and clone size were drawn from that table, and D and trimming were deduced from the DNA. The table includes about 170,000 clones, about 83% detected once. Germline CDR1 KGHSH, CDR2 LQKENI. J lost 2 bases, V lost 3 bases, and 8 bases had no gene match. The CDR3 length is 16 residues. All enrollees were about 18 to 95 years old and from approximately 24 US areas. Cohort placement rested on clinical history that participants reported themselves.

The source material was PBMCs or T cells enriched from blood (not recorded which). The TCR comes from a woman in her forties or fifties in a cohort exposed to, infected with or recovered from COVID-19 (not recorded which). The gene calls are TRBV18 and TRBJ2-5, with TRBD1 matching over 8 bases. The CDR3 is CASSPTTGAMQETQYF. The CDR3 nucleotides read TGTGCCAGCTCACCGACGACAGGGGCCATGCAAGAGACCCAGTACTTC.